This T cell receptor (beta chain) was retrieved from a study of control samples from healthy donors and cancer patients. This clone was counted once. The V end lost 7 bases, the J end lost 8 bases, and 12 bases lay between the germline ends. Germline values: CDR1 MNHEY, CDR2 SVGAGI. The CDR3 runs 12 residues. The data were produced by immunoSEQ multiplex PCR, yet TCRdb's version contains in-frame clones alone and is incomplete. The sample yields hundreds of thousands of clones, roughly 80% seen once. The V and J genes are TRBV6-5 and TRBJ1-5; the D is unclear. The source is a woman aged 55-69 years with lung cancer. The sample consisted of PBMCs. The CDR3 DNA reads TGTGCCAGCAATTCCCCAGCGGAGCCCCAGCATTTT. Protein: CASNSPAEPQHF.